What follows is one TCR beta chain and its context. cDNA molecules carried unique molecular identifiers, and template switching added a universal primer site. Each CDR3 protein is one row after TCRdb ran MiXCR on the 5' RACE reads. This table has hundreds of thousands of distinct CDR3 sequences, around an eighth appearing once. This sample was included in a study of identical twins. The ends were cut back, 0 bases at V and 5 bases at J, with 7 bases in the middle. This CDR3 has 12 residues. The germline V gene has CDR1 GTSNPN and CDR2 SVGIG (reference sequence). V is TRBV30 and J is TRBJ2-5; a possible D gene is TRBD2 (6 bases). This receptor was obtained from a woman in her late teens or twenties in good health. The sample was memory (CD45RO+) T cells sorted from blood. DNA of the CDR3: TGTGCCTGGAGTGTGAGCGGGGAGACCCAGTACTTC. Translation gives CAWSVSGETQYF.